The source of this T cell receptor (beta chain) is a study of T cell responses to AZD1222 COVID-19 vaccine. Data came from immunoSEQ multiplex PCR; TCRdb stores just in-frame clones and leaves some out. The table has some 110,000 clones, more than 85% seen once. The CDR3 loop spans 10 amino acids. The germline V and J ends were trimmed by 7 bases and 7 bases, with 6 bases remaining between them. This receptor was obtained from an adult in good health. The specimen was peripheral blood, collected on day 0 of AZD1222 vaccination. The V call is TRBV23-1, the J call TRBJ2-3; D is ambiguous. TRBV23-1 is labeled an ORF, and its function is uncertain. CDR3 residues: CASTRNTQYF. Written as DNA, the CDR3 is TGCGCCAGCACCAGGAATACGCAGTATTTT.